This record looks at one T cell receptor beta chain sequence and its context. Its antigen is not identified. Gene names are mouse gene names. The CDR3 extends 4 residues past the end of the read, so its final part is completed from the germline J gene. This entry belongs to a study of CD8+ T cells in alopecia areata. Study-level background: C3H/HeJ donors aged about 6-12 months with spontaneous alopecia supplied skin grafted onto roughly 7-11-week-old female C3H/HeJ mice.

The CDR3 is 13 amino acids. V lost 6 bases, J lost 5 bases, and 11 bases lay in between. CDR1 is NNHDY and CDR2 is SYVADS in the germline V gene. In each case, RNA was isolated and then reverse transcribed into cDNA as the sequencing template. The protocol was immunoSEQ multiplex PCR, while the TCRdb copy is restricted to in-frame clones and leaves out a portion. In total the sample includes about 110,000 clones, none of them seen once. Study findings and constraints: Clonality was higher in lesional than normal scalp, especially in alopecia totalis/universalis. Mouse data revealed clearer TCR sharing than patient data did, a gap possibly tied to HLA. Scalp repertoires also include resident alphabeta T cells from normal skin.

V gene TRBV13-3 combines with J gene TRBJ1-4; TRBD1 might be the D (6 bases). The sequenced sample was lesional skin. This sequence originates from a C3H/HeJ mouse with alopecia areata. The mouse line has the MHC haplotype H2-k. CDR3 sequence: CASTGQSNERLFF. The sequenced part of the CDR3 DNA is TGTGCCAGCACCGGACAGAGTAACGAA.